These 14 T cell receptor beta chains came from one sample sequenced in a study of control samples from healthy donors and cancer patients. TCRdb's table, derived via immunoSEQ multiplex PCR, lists solely in-frame clones and lacks some. The sample yields just over 80,000 clones, around 94% seen once. Source material: blood. These receptors were obtained from a woman aged 18-29 years in good health.

This chain uses TRBV5-1 with TRBJ2-2; TRBD2 agrees at 14 bases. The germline gives CDR1 SGHRS, CDR2 YFSETQ. After removal of 4 bases from V and 7 bases from J, the junction contained 15 bases not matched to a gene. This CDR3 has 19 residues. The CDR3 reads CASSLDRGTSGSVVGELFF. CDR3 nucleotides: TGCGCCAGCAGCCTTGACAGGGGGACTAGCGGGAGCGTGGTCGGGGAGCTGTTTTTT.

The J gene is TRBJ1-4, the V gene TRBV29-1; TRBD1 agrees at 8 bases. From germline, CDR1 is SQVTM and CDR2 ANQGSEA. The V and J ends lost 5 bases and 1 base, in that order; junction bases with no gene match: 6. This CDR3 has 15 amino acids. The DNA for the CDR3 is TGCAGCGTTTCGGACAGGGTTCAAACTAATGAAAAACTGTTTTTT. It specifies CSVSDRVQTNEKLFF.

The chain is built from TRBV6-2 or TRBV6-3 and TRBJ2-7; TRBD1 matches at 10 bases. CDR1 is MNHEY and CDR2 is SVGEGT in the germline V gene. The CDR3 contains 15 residues. V shed 2 bases, J shed 3 bases, and the junction held 4 bases outside the gene matches. In DNA form, the CDR3 reads TGTGCCAGCAGTTACGGGACAGGGGACTTCTACGAGCAGTACTTC. Translating it yields CASSYGTGDFYEQYF.

The chain couples TRBV19 to TRBJ2-7; D call uncertain. The germline CDR1 and CDR2 sequences are LNHDA and SQIVND (reference sequence). Trimming took 4 bases from V and 3 from J, leaving 7 bases between them. This CDR3 has 12 amino acids. Here the CDR3 DNA reads TGTGCCAGTAGTAACAACTACTACGAGCAGTACTTC. Protein sequence: CASSNNYYEQYF. The full variable domain, in which reference TRBV19 and TRBJ2-7 provide the parts outside the CDR3, is DGGITQSPKYLFRKEGQNVTLSCEQNLNHDAMYWYRQDPGQGLRLIYYSQIVNDFQKGDIAEGYSVSREKKESFPLTVTSAQKNPTAFYLCASSNNYYEQYFGPGTRLTVT.

The chain combines TRBV7-9 with TRBJ1-5; D is perhaps TRBD1 (5 bases). Trimming removed 6 bases from V and 0 bases from J, with 21 bases in between. Germline V gene lookup returns CDR1 SEHNR and CDR2 FQNEAQ (reference sequence). The length of the CDR3 is 18 residues. CDR3: CASRGVLFGSYSNQPQHF. In DNA, the CDR3 is TGTGCCAGCAGGGGGGTCTTATTCGGGTCTTATAGCAATCAGCCCCAGCATTTT. Based on the CDR3 plus reference TRBV7-9 and TRBJ1-5, the full variable domain is DTGVSQNPRHKITKRGQNVTFRCDPISEHNRLYWYRQTLGQGPEFLTYFQNEAQLEKSRLLSDRFSAERPKGSFSTLEIQRTEQGDSAMYLCASRGVLFGSYSNQPQHFGDGTRLSIL.

This chain connects TRBV7-9 to TRBJ2-7; 7 positions agree with TRBD1. This CDR3 contains 16 residues. Unmatched junction bases numbered 10, after V lost 2 bases and J lost 3 bases. Germline V gene lookup returns CDR1 SEHNR and CDR2 FQNEAQ (reference sequence). The CDR3 region is CASSLTATGRNYEQYF. CDR3 in DNA: TGTGCCAGCAGCTTAACAGCGACAGGGCGAAACTACGAGCAGTACTTC. Full variable domain (remainder filled in from reference TRBV7-9 and TRBJ2-7): DTGVSQNPRHKITKRGQNVTFRCDPISEHNRLYWYRQTLGQGPEFLTYFQNEAQLEKSRLLSDRFSAERPKGSFSTLEIQRTEQGDSAMYLCASSLTATGRNYEQYFGPGTRLTVT.

The J gene is TRBJ1-2, the V gene TRBV6-1; 11 bases align to TRBD1. CDR3 length equals 17 residues. CDR1 MNHNS and CDR2 SASEGT come from the germline V gene. Unmatched junction bases numbered 6, after V lost 2 bases and J lost 1 base. CDR3 in DNA: TGTGCCAGCAGTGAAAGGACAGGGGGCGCCCTTAACTATGGCTACACCTTC. Its protein product is CASSERTGGALNYGYTF.

The V and J genes are TRBV6-4 and TRBJ1-1, with D hard to call. The CDR3 runs to 16 residues. V gave up 6 bases and J gave up 3 bases, with 20 bases separating them. Germline lookup yields CDR1 MRHNA and CDR2 SNTAGT. The CDR3, as DNA: TGTGCCAGCAGAACGAACTCAGGAGGGCTCGACACTGAAGCTTTCTTT. It encodes CASRTNSGGLDTEAFF.

The chain employs TRBV9 and TRBJ2-1, with 11 nucleotides matching TRBD2. This CDR3 has 17 residues. The trim removed 4 bases at V and 1 base at J, leaving 7 bases unmatched. Germline CDR1 and CDR2: SGDLS and YYNGEE. CDR3 coding DNA: TGTGCCAGCAGCCCACACACTAGCGGGGGATCCTACAATGAGCAGTTCTTC. Translating gives CASSPHTSGGSYNEQFF. Full variable domain (missing parts from reference TRBV9 and TRBJ2-1): DSGVTQTPKHLITATGQRVTLRCSPRSGDLSVYWYQQSLDQGLQFLIQYYNGEERAKGNILERFSAQQFPDLHSELNLSSLELGDSALYFCASSPHTSGGSYNEQFFGPGTRLTVL.

V usage is TRBV18 and J usage is TRBJ1-4, with 8 nucleotides matching TRBD1. This CDR3 is built from 16 residues. V trimming: 3 bases; J trimming: 1 base; junction bases outside the gene matches: 4. Germline V gene data show CDR1 as KGHSH and CDR2 as LQKENI. The DNA of the CDR3 is TGTGCCAGCTCACCCGGCAGGGGGCTAACTAATGAAAAACTGTTTTTT. It yields the protein CASSPGRGLTNEKLFF.

In DNA, the CDR3 is TGTGCCAGCAGCTCAGGGGGCGGGACAGTCAATTCACCCCTCCACTTT. This translates into CASSSGGGTVNSPLHF. The rearrangement uses TRBV7-9 and TRBJ1-6; 8 nucleotides match TRBD1. Germline-derived CDR1 and CDR2 are SEHNR and FQNEAQ (reference sequence). This CDR3 spans 16 amino acids. J gave up 7 bases and V 4 bases, and 9 bases lay outside the gene matches.

V is TRBV5-4 and J is TRBJ2-6, with D unclear. From germline, CDR1 is SGHNT and CDR2 YYREEE (reference sequence). V gave up 4 bases and J gave up 0 bases, with 5 bases separating them. The CDR3 spans 14 residues. CDR3 nucleotides: TGTGCCAGCAGCACAGCCTCTGGGGCCAACGTCCTGACTTTC. Translating gives CASSTASGANVLTF.

This rearrangement joins TRBV19 to TRBJ2-7, with D possibly TRBD1 on 7 matching bases. Trimming cost V 7 bases and J 5 bases, with 15 bases left between them. Germline V gene lookup returns CDR1 LNHDA and CDR2 SQIVND (reference sequence). The CDR3 contains 13 residues. In DNA, the CDR3 is TGTGCCAGTAACTCCGGAGGGGGCGACGAGCAGTACTTC. This gives the protein CASNSGGGDEQYF.

This clone was picked up one time. The chain uses TRBV6-6 and TRBJ2-7, with 7 bases aligning to TRBD1. CDR1 is MNHNY, CDR2 SVGAGI, per germline (reference sequence). V was pared by 7 bases and J by 12 bases, with 12 bases of the junction left unmatched. The CDR3 is 12 residues long. This CDR3 reads CASKLDRARVYF. The DNA for the CDR3 is TGTGCCAGCAAGCTAGACAGGGCTCGCGTGTACTTC.